Described below is a single T cell receptor (beta chain) sequence and its context. Its antigen is undetermined. Germline V gene lookup returns CDR1 SEHNR and CDR2 FQNEAQ (reference sequence). The V gene end was trimmed by 0 bases and the J gene end by 7 bases; junction bases not matched to a gene: 8. The CDR3 spans 15 residues. The PCR was carried out with 60 Vbeta primers and 13 Jbeta primers. Clones were read by immunoSEQ multiplex PCR, and TCRdb kept only the in-frame ones, dropping some. This table has 130,000 or so clones, 72% appearing once. Donors consisted of healthy bone marrow donors. This sample was taken from a study of cytomegalovirus exposure and HLA in healthy donors. Background on the study: Unique TCRs numbering around 85 million, obtained from HLA-typed donors, made up an early data release.

Study results and limitations: When analyzed later, a missense DCLRE1C variant was found to be linked to TCR beta V- and J-gene trimming.

The chain recombines TRBV7-9 with TRBJ1-2; 7 bases line up with TRBD1. This receptor was identified in a middle-aged man in good health and CMV-seropositive. Input material: PBMCs. CDR3 bases: TGTGCCAGCAGCTTAGCCGAAGAGACAGGGAGTGGCTACACCTTC. Its protein product is CASSLAEETGSGYTF.